The 4 T cell receptor beta chains in this list originate from one sample, sequenced in a study of T cells in Graves' hyperthyroidism and ophthalmopathy. Amplified regions were TCR beta CDR3 sequences from RNA transcripts. The study used the HTBI primer set for a first-round RT-PCR of the TCR CDR3. TCRdb called the multiplex PCR reads again in MiXCR, with one record for every CDR3 protein. Altogether around 450,000 distinct CDR3 sequences are present, more than 15% being singletons, with the ten largest covering roughly 7.4%. Sequencing was performed on blood. The receptors derive from a woman younger than 30 with Graves' hyperthyroidism.

With regard to this clonotype: An end of the junction differs from the germline gene, which may be a read error. This rearrangement joins TRBV19 to TRBJ2-1, with TRBD1 identical over 7 bases. Germline CDR1 LNHDA, CDR2 SQIVND (reference sequence). This CDR3 spans 17 amino acids. CDR3 in DNA: TGTGCCAGTAGTATGTTTCGAGGGGACAGCTCCTACAATGGGCAGTTCTTC. Protein: CASSMFRGDSSYNGQFF. Together with reference TRBV19 and TRBJ2-1, the CDR3 gives the full variable domain: DGGITQSPKYLFRKEGQNVTLSCEQNLNHDAMYWYRQDPGQGLRLIYYSQIVNDFQKGDIAEGYSVSREKKESFPLTVTSAQKNPTAFYLCASSMFRGDSSYNGQFFGPGTRLTVL.

The V gene is TRBV7-6, the J gene TRBJ2-3; perhaps TRBD2 as D (6 bases). Trimming removed 5 bases from V and 2 bases from J, with 17 bases in between. Germline loops: CDR1 SGHVS, CDR2 FNYEAQ. The CDR3 contains 16 residues. In DNA, the CDR3 is TGTGCCAGCAGCCCAACTAGCCTCTCCCCCACAGATACGCAGTATTTT. This encodes CASSPTSLSPTDTQYF.

In its sample, this clonotype was seen a few times. This may come from a read error, since a much larger clone is one base off. This chain joins TRBV6-6 and TRBJ1-2, with 7 bases aligning to TRBD1. The germline V gene has CDR1 MNHNY and CDR2 SVGAGI (reference sequence). J lost 3 bases, V lost 0 bases, and 1 base had no gene match. The CDR3 loop spans 14 amino acids. CDR3 in amino acids: CASSYSGGHYGYTF. The CDR3 bases are TGTGCCAGCAGTTACTCAGGGGGCCACTATGGCTACACCTTC.

As concerns this clonotype: This may come from a read error, since a much larger clone is one base off. V and J are TRBV27 and TRBJ2-2; TRBD1 matches 9 bases. Per germline, CDR1 MNHEY and CDR2 SMNVEV (reference sequence). The CDR3 length is 14 residues. CDR3 amino acids: CPSSLGQGQFGLFF. As DNA, the CDR3 is TGTCCCAGCAGTTTGGGACAGGGTCAGTTCGGGCTGTTTTTT.